The text below deals with one T cell receptor (beta chain). The data are from a study of blood T cell repertoires in COVID-19. Recruited during active infection, patients (from Seattle) were subsequently followed longitudinally. In the original workflow: Estimation of nucleated cell counts relied on the amplification of reference gene primers. Repertoires were generated with immunoSEQ multiplex PCR, while TCRdb's copy carries only in-frame clones and drops some. For V, J and clone size, that table is used; D and trimming come from the DNA. The sample has about 150,000 clones; 70% to 90% are singletons. V dropped 4 bases and J dropped 0 bases, with 12 bases sitting between them. The germline V gene encodes CDR1 SNHLY and CDR2 FYNNEI. There are 15 residues in the CDR3.

This receptor was obtained from a woman aged 55-75 years with COVID-19, enrolled during active disease. The sequenced sample was peripheral blood. The chain employs TRBV2 and TRBJ1-1; D perhaps matches TRBD1 (5 bases). DNA of the CDR3: TGTGCCAGCAGTGCCGACAGCTTAGTGAACACTGAAGCTTTCTTT. This encodes CASSADSLVNTEAFF.